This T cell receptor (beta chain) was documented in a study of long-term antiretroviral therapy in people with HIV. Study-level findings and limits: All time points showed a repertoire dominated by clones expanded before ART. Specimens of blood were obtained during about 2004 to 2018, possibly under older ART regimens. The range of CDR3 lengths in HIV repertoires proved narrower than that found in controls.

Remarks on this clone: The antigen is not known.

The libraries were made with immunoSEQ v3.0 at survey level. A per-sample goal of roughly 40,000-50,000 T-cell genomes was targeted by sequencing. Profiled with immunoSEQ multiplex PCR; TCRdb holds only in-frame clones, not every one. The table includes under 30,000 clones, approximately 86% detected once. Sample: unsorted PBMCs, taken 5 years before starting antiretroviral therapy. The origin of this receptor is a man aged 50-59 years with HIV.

For the CDR3, the DNA is TGCGCCAGCAGCCGAGACTGGCTAGGAGCAAATGAAAAACTGTTTTTT. This codes for CASSRDWLGANEKLFF. The J gene is TRBJ1-4, the V gene TRBV4-1, with no clear D. Germline CDR1 MGHRA, CDR2 YSYEKL. V was trimmed by 4 bases and J by 5 bases, leaving 17 bases between them. This CDR3 contains 16 residues.